This T cell receptor (beta chain) is drawn from a study of cytomegalovirus exposure and HLA in healthy donors. Whole-study findings and limits: The classifier was said to identify cytomegalovirus status with high specificity and sensitivity. Listed as cytomegalovirus-associated were 150 to 200 TCR beta chains. The majority of TCR sequences were rare, yet some public TCRs appeared in many donors. One later analysis, an examination of the roughly 110 validation repertoires, found that first-cohort TCR clusters tended to co-occur in them.

The CDR3 runs to 13 residues. Germline lookup yields CDR1 MNHNS and CDR2 SASEGT. V dropped 7 bases and J dropped 7 bases, with 14 bases sitting between them. In regard to this clone: Its specificity is unknown.

Clones were sequenced by immunoSEQ multiplex PCR, and TCRdb holds only the in-frame ones, with some missing. The sample holds over 250,000 clones, approximately 90% seen once. The sample taken for sequencing was PBMCs. The clonotype originates from a woman aged 25 to 39 in good health and CMV-seropositive. This rearrangement joins TRBV6-1 to TRBJ1-5; a weak D match, TRBD1 (6 bases). CDR3 DNA sequence: TGTGCCAGCACGGCGGGGGCAGGGCAGCCCCAGCATTTT. It yields the protein CASTAGAGQPQHF.